This T cell receptor beta chain was sequenced for a study of shared clonotypes between healthy human individuals. Germline CDR1 ENHRY, CDR2 SYGVKD. There are 16 residues in the CDR3. V lost 7 bases to trimming and J lost 8 bases; unmatched junction nucleotides: 15. Naive CD8 cells, CD45RO-negative and positively selected for CCR7, excluded terminally differentiated effector memory CD45RA+ cells. Profiling relied on immunoSEQ multiplex PCR, and the TCRdb table lists in-frame clones only, not all of them. The sample lists some 2,100,000 clones, about 92% occurring once. The chain joins TRBV10-3 to TRBJ2-1; 9 nucleotides agree with TRBD2. The sequencing sample was made of naive CD8+ T cells from PBMCs. The sequence was obtained from a man between 18 and 29 years old in good health. Some clones in this sample may be carry-over from other donors' samples. In nucleotides, the CDR3 is TGTGCCATCACCACCCCTAGGGTAGCGGGAGTGGATGAGCAGTTCTTC. Translated, it gives CAITTPRVAGVDEQFF.